This is a list of T cell receptor beta chains from one sample in a study of shared clonotypes between healthy human individuals. Measured with immunoSEQ multiplex PCR; TCRdb has only the in-frame clones, and not every one. The table has more than 550,000 clones, 90% seen once. The sample comprised memory CD8+ T cells from PBMCs. The receptors originated from a man between 18 and 29 years old in good health. Some clones in this sample may be carry-over from other donors' samples. Both conserved end residues are part of each CDR3.

v_gene: TRBV6-1
j_gene: TRBJ2-7
CDR3aa: CASSEGRTSLDYEQYF

v_gene: TRBV4-3
j_gene: TRBJ2-7
CDR3aa: CASSQAGLFYEQYF

v_gene: TRBV6-1
j_gene: TRBJ1-5
CDR3aa: CASSTDRAEYQPQHF

v_gene: TRBV15
j_gene: TRBJ2-7
CDR3aa: CATRTDEETYEQYF

v_gene: TRBV19
j_gene: TRBJ2-3
CDR3aa: CASSPDYGPDTQYF

v_gene: TRBV2
j_gene: TRBJ2-1
CDR3aa: CASRLPGGPYNEQFF

v_gene: TRBV9
j_gene: TRBJ2-5
CDR3aa: CASSVEGGTQETQYF

v_gene: TRBV5-4
j_gene: TRBJ2-2
CDR3aa: CASSQDRFANTGELFF

v_gene: TRBV27
j_gene: TRBJ2-1
CDR3aa: CASSWTGALYNEQFF

v_gene: TRBV29-1
j_gene: TRBJ2-2
CDR3aa: CSVGGMTSGETGELFF

v_gene: TRBV27
j_gene: TRBJ2-1
CDR3aa: CASSAGTATYNEQFF

v_gene: TRBV6-4
j_gene: TRBJ1-1
CDR3aa: CASSEGIGGAPEAFF

v_gene: TRBV18
j_gene: TRBJ2-1
CDR3aa: CASSLAGEGYNEQFF

v_gene: TRBV11-3
j_gene: TRBJ2-1
CDR3aa: CASSLQRINEQFF

v_gene: TRBV2
j_gene: TRBJ1-2
CDR3aa: CASSERGGDGYTF

v_gene: TRBV19
j_gene: TRBJ2-1
CDR3aa: CASSKERNYNEQFF

v_gene: TRBV2
j_gene: TRBJ1-5
CDR3aa: CASSEVGNQPQHF

v_gene: TRBV27
j_gene: TRBJ2-6
CDR3aa: CASRPRGSGANVLTF

v_gene: TRBV19
j_gene: TRBJ2-1
CDR3aa: CASSMDRGSYNEQFF

v_gene: TRBV6-5
j_gene: TRBJ1-5
CDR3aa: CASSQSQGGGQPQHF

v_gene: TRBV28
j_gene: TRBJ1-2
CDR3aa: CASSFRQGDGRGYTF

v_gene: TRBV9
j_gene: TRBJ1-2
CDR3aa: CASSVGDGDYGYTF

v_gene: TRBV12-5
j_gene: TRBJ2-3
CDR3aa: CASGGTDKYRDTQYF

v_gene: TRBV6-5
j_gene: TRBJ1-1
CDR3aa: CASSPQGVNTEAFF

v_gene: TRBV5-6
j_gene: TRBJ2-7
CDR3aa: CASSLWERHEQYF

v_gene: TRBV15
j_gene: TRBJ2-7
CDR3aa: CATSRDSVYEQYF

v_gene: TRBV15
j_gene: TRBJ1-4
CDR3aa: CATSDQGAANEKLFF

v_gene: TRBV27
j_gene: TRBJ2-7
CDR3aa: CASSHGTGRIDYEQYF

v_gene: TRBV9
j_gene: TRBJ2-5
CDR3aa: CASSAVAGRQETQYF